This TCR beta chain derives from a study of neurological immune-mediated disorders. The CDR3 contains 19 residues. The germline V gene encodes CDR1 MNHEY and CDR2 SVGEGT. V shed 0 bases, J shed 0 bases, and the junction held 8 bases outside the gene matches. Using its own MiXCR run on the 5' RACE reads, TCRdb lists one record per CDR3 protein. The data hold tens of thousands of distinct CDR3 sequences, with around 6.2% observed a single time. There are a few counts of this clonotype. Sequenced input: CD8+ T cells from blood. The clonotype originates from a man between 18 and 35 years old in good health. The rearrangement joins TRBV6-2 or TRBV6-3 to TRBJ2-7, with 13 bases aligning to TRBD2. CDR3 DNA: TGTGCCAGCAGTTACTCGATGGGGACTAGCGGGGCGAGCTCCTACGAGCAGTACTTC. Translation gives CASSYSMGTSGASSYEQYF.